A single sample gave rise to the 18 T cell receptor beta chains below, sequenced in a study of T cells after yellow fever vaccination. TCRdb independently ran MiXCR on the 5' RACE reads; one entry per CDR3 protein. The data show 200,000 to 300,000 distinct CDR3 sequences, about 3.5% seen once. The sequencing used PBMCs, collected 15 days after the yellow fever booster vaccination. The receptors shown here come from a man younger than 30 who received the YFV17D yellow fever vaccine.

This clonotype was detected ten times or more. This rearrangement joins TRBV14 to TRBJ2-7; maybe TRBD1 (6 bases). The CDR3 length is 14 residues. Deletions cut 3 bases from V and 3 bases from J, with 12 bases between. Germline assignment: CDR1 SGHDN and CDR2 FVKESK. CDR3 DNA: TGTGCCAGCAGCCAGTCAGGGGCATTCTACGAGCAGTACGTC. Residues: CASSQSGAFYEQYV.

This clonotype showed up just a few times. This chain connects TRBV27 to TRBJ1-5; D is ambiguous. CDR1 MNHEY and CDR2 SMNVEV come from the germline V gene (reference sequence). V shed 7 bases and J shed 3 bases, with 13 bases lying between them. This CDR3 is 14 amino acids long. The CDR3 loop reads CASKRSGLNQPQHF. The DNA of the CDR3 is TGTGCCAGCAAAAGGTCGGGTCTCAATCAGCCCCAGCATTTT.

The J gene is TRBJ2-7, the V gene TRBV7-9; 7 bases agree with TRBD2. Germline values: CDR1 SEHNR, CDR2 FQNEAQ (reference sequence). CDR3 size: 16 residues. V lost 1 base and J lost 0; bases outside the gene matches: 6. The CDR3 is CASSLGGGRASYEQYF. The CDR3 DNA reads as TGTGCCAGCAGCTTAGGGGGAGGGAGAGCCTCCTACGAGCAGTACTTC.

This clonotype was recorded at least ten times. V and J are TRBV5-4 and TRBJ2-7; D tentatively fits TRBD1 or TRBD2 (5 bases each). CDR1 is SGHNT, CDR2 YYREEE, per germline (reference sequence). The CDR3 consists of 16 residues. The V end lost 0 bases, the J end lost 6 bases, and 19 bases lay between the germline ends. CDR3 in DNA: TGTGCCAGCAGCTTGGATTCCGCGAGGGCCGGGGCCGAGCAGTACTTC. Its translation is CASSLDSARAGAEQYF. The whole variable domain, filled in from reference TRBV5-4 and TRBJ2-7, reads ETGVTQSPTHLIKTRGQQVTLRCSSQSGHNTVSWYQQALGQGPQFIFQYYREEENGRGNFPPRFSGLQFPNYSSELNVNALELDDSALYLCASSLDSARAGAEQYFGPGTRLTVT.

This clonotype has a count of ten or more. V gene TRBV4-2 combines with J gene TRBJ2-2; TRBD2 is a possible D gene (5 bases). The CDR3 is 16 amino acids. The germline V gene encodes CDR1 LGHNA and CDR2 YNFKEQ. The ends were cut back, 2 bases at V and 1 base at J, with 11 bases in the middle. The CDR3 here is CASSQFETMNTGELFF. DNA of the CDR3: TGTGCCAGCAGCCAATTTGAGACTATGAACACCGGGGAGCTGTTTTTT.

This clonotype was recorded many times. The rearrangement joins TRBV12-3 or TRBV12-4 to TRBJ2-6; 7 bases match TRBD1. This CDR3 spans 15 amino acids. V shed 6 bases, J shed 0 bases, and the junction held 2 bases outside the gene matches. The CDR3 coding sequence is TGTGCCAGCAGCCACAGGGGCTCTGGGGCCAACGTCCTGACTTTC. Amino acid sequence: CASSHRGSGANVLTF.

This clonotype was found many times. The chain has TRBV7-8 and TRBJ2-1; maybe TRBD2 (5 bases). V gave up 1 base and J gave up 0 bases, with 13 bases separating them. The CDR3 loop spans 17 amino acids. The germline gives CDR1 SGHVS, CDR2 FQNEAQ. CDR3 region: CASSLGGLFSSYNEQFF. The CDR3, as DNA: TGTGCCAGCAGCTTAGGAGGGCTTTTCAGCTCCTACAATGAGCAGTTCTTC.

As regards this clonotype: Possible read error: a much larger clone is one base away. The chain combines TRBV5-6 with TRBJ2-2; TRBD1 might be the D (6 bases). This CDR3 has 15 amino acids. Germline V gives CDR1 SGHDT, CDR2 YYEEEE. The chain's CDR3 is CASSLVGTRTGEPFF. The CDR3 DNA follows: TGTGCCAGCAGCTTGGTCGGGACACGAACCGGGGAGCCGTTTTTT.

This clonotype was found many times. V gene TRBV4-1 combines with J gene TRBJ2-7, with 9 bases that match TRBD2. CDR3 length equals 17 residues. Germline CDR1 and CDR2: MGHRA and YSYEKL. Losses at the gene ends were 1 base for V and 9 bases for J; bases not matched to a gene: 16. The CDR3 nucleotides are TGCGCCAGCAGCCAAGCGGGGTTTACCGGTAGCGGGGGTGGGCAGTACTTC. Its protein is CASSQAGFTGSGGGQYF.

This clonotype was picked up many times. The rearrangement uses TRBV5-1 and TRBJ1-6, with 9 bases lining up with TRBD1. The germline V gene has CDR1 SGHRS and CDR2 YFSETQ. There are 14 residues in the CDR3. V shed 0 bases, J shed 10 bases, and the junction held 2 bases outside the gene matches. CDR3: CASSLGQGGSPLHF. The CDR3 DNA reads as TGCGCCAGCAGCTTGGGACAGGGGGGCTCACCCCTCCACTTT.

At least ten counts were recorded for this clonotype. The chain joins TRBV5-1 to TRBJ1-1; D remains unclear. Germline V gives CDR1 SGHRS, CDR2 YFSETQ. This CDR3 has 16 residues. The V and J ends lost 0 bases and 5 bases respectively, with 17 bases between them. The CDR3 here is CASSLDFPGVGTEAFF. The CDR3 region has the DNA TGCGCCAGCAGCTTGGATTTCCCTGGGGTAGGGACTGAAGCTTTCTTT.

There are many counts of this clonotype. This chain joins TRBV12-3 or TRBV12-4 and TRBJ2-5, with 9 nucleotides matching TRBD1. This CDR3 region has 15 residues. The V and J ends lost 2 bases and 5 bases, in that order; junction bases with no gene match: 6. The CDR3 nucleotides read TGTGCCAGCAGTTTAACGACAGGGGGTGAGGAGACCCAGTACTTC. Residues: CASSLTTGGEETQYF.

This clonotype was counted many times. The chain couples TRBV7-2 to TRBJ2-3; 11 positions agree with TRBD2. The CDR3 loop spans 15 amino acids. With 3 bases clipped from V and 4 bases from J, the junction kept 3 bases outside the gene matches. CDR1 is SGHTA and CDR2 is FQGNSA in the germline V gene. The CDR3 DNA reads TGTGCCAGCAGCTTTAGCGGGGGGGCCCCAGATACGCAGTATTTT. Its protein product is CASSFSGGAPDTQYF.

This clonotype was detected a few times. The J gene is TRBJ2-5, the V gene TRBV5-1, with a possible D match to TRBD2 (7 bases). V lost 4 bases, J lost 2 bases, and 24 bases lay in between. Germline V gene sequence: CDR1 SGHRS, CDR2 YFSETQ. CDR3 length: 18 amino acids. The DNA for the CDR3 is TGCGCCAGCAGCACCTTACCGGGGGGTGGGGGGCTACAAGAGACCCAGTACTTC. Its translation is CASSTLPGGGGLQETQYF.

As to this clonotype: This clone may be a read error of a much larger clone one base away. This CDR3 is CASSLPRGGFPGANVLTF. The DNA for the CDR3 is TGCGCCAGCAGCTTGCCTAGAGGGGGATTTCCTGGGGCCAACGTCCTGACTTTC. The chain is built from TRBV5-1 and TRBJ2-6; possible D gene TRBD1, 6 bases. CDR1 is SGHRS and CDR2 is YFSETQ in the germline V gene. The germline V and J ends were trimmed by 1 base and 2 bases, with 16 bases remaining between them. The CDR3 runs to 18 residues.

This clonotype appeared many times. The DNA of the CDR3 is TGTGCCAGCAGTCGGAACAGGATTAAGCAGCCCCAGCATTTT. Its translation is CASSRNRIKQPQHF. The rearrangement joins TRBV12-3 or TRBV12-4 to TRBJ1-5, with D maybe TRBD1 (5 bases). This CDR3 spans 14 amino acids. V shed 5 bases and J shed 7 bases, with 15 bases lying between them.

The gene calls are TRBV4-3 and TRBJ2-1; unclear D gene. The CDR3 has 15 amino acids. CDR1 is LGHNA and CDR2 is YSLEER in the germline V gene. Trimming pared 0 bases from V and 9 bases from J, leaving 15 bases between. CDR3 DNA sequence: TGCGCCAGCAGCCAAGAGGGCCCTATCGTGGGTGAGCAGTTCTTC. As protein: CASSQEGPIVGEQFF.

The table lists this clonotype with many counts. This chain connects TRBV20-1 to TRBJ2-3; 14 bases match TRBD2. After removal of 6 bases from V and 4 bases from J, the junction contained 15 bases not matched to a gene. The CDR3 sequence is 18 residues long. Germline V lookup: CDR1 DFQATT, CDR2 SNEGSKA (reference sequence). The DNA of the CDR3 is TGCAGTGCCCTGCCGGGACTAGCGGGAGCGCGTCTCCCAGATACGCAGTATTTT. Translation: CSALPGLAGARLPDTQYF.